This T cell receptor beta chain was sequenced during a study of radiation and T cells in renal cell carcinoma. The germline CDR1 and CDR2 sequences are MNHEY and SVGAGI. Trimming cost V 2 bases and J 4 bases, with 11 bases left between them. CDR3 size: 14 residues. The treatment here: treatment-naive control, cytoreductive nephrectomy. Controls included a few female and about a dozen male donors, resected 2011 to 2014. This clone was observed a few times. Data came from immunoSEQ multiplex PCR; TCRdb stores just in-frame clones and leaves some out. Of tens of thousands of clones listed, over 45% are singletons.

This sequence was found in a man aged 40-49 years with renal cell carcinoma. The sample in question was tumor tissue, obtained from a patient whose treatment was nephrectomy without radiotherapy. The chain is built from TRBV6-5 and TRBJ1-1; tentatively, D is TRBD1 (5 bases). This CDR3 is CASSYGGTRTEAFF. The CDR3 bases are TGTGCCAGCAGTTACGGGGGGACGCGCACTGAAGCTTTCTTT.